The present T cell receptor beta chain was sequenced within a study of blood T cell repertoires in COVID-19. The CDR3 has 17 residues. Germline V gives CDR1 SGHRS, CDR2 YFSETQ. Trimming took 0 bases from V and 0 from J, leaving 13 bases between them. The protocol was immunoSEQ multiplex PCR, while the TCRdb copy is restricted to in-frame clones and leaves out a portion. The repertoire holds 110,000 or so clones, around 83% seen once, with approximately 5% in the top ten. The sequence was obtained from a woman in her sixties or seventies with COVID-19, enrolled during active disease. The sample was peripheral blood. This chain connects TRBV5-1 to TRBJ1-3, with D uncertain. Here the CDR3 reads CASSLETGFSSGNTIYF. In nucleotides, the CDR3 is TGCGCCAGCAGCTTGGAAACCGGGTTCAGCTCTGGAAACACCATATATTTT.